This TCR beta chain came from a study of Graves' ophthalmopathy and Graves' hyperthyroidism. From germline, CDR1 is SGHAT and CDR2 FQNNGV. CDR3 length equals 14 residues. V shed 5 bases and J shed 4 bases, with 15 bases lying between them. The TCR beta CDR3 regions underwent amplification from RNA transcripts. RT-PCR with HTBI primers came first, then second-round multiplex PCR. TCRdb passed the multiplex PCR reads through MiXCR, listing each CDR3 protein once. The sample records around 400,000 distinct CDR3 sequences, around 21% being singletons. The chain carries TRBV11-2 and TRBJ2-7; D perhaps matches TRBD1 (5 bases). The sequenced material came from peripheral blood. The clonotype was recovered from a woman aged 18-29 years with stable Graves' hyperthyroidism. CDR3 in amino acids: CASSPGYGVYEQYF. The CDR3 coding sequence is TGTGCCAGCAGCCCAGGGTATGGGGTTTACGAGCAGTACTTC. Full variable domain (rest looked up from reference TRBV11-2 and TRBJ2-7): EAGVAQSPRYKIIEKRQSVAFWCNPISGHATLYWYQQILGQGPKLLIQFQNNGVVDDSQLPKDRFSAERLKGVDSTLKIQPAKLEDSAVYLCASSPGYGVYEQYFGPGTRLTVT.